This TCR beta chain was captured by sequencing in a study of blood T cells in healthy people across ages. Study-wide findings and caveats: More naive CD4+ cells and higher diversity marked long-lived donors relative to aged donors. Older age coincided with a roughly linear decline in TCR beta diversity per million T cells. Correlation between TCR beta diversity and naive T cell percentage was strong.

Trimming shortened V by 1 base and J by 3 bases, and 9 bases separated the two germline ends. Germline V lookup: CDR1 MGHRA, CDR2 YSYEKL. The CDR3 consists of 14 residues. Using a J-beta primer mix together with a sample-barcoded 5' primer, a second PCR was run for about 7 to 12 cycles. A single record per CDR3 protein comes from TCRdb applying MiXCR to the 5' RACE reads. The data contain some 900,000 distinct CDR3 sequences, approximately 49% of them seen just once; the ten biggest clones take up 13%. In the case of this clonotype: Its antigen is currently unknown.

The chain couples TRBV4-1 to TRBJ1-1; unclear D gene. This TCR was recovered from a man younger than 45 in good health. Sequenced material: blood. CDR3 sequence: CASSQVNGDTEAFF. As DNA, the CDR3 is TGCGCCAGCAGCCAAGTTAATGGGGACACTGAAGCTTTCTTT.